Listed here is a single TCR beta chain. As yet, its antigen is unknown. The entry originates in a study of T cell responses to AZD1222 COVID-19 vaccine. Some clones are missing from TCRdb's copy, which holds only in-frame ones; the method was immunoSEQ multiplex PCR. Of about 49,000 clones detected, around 80% appear once; the ten largest clones hold 20% to 25%. Germline CDR1 and CDR2: MNHEY and SVGAGI. The length of the CDR3 is 14 residues. V was cut by 4 bases and J by 2 bases, with 11 bases left in between. Whole-study results and caveats: Nearly half of unique spike-specific TCRs reportedly avoided B.1.351 and B.1.1.7 mutated regions. Spike regions recognized by vaccine-associated CD4 TCRs spanned the protein, led by 160-218 and 743-854.

The chain has TRBV6-5 and TRBJ1-1; D call uncertain. The receptor comes from an adult in good health. Material: peripheral blood, obtained on day 0 of MenACWY control vaccination. CDR3 in DNA: TGTGCCAGCAGTTCCGACTTTGCTAACACTGAAGCTTTCTTT. Amino acid sequence: CASSSDFANTEAFF.